The clone carrying this T cell receptor beta chain has a single count. Random hexamers were used to reverse transcribe about 0.5 to 1 ug of RNA. A single record per CDR3 protein comes from TCRdb applying MiXCR to the immunoSEQ multiplex PCR reads. The sample shows 95,000 to 150,000 distinct CDR3 sequences, 90% to 95% of them seen only once. This record belongs to a study of CD8 T cells in Susac syndrome. V was trimmed by 3 bases and J by 5 bases, leaving 7 bases between them. This CDR3 spans 12 amino acids. Input material: CD8+ T cells from PBMCs. This sequence originates from a human donor with Susac syndrome. The chain employs TRBV12-3 or TRBV12-4 and TRBJ2-5; D remains unclear. Here the CDR3 reads CASSFSPETQYF. CDR3 sequence (DNA): TGTGCCAGCAGTTTCAGTCCGGAGACCCAGTACTTC.